This T cell receptor beta chain emerged from a study of blood T cell repertoires in COVID-19. Study information: Researchers got acute and convalescent COVID-19 samples from the United States, Italy and Spain. PBMCs, B-cell-depleted T cells, or T cells provided the cDNA or gDNA that made up the material.

CDR1 is LGHDT, CDR2 YNNKEL, per germline (reference sequence). The CDR3 extends over 14 amino acids. Trimming shortened V by 4 bases and J by 7 bases, and 11 bases separated the two germline ends. Per the original data handling: Amplified reference gene primers provided the basis for estimating nucleated cell counts. The repertoire was sequenced with immunoSEQ multiplex PCR; TCRdb's copy has only in-frame clones and lacks some. The D gene and trimming were derived from the DNA, and the V and J assignments and clone size from that table. The data show over 400,000 clones, with about 88% seen just once and less than 9.5% held by the top ten. Seattle patients were enrolled during active infection and followed longitudinally.

The V call is TRBV3-1 (or the pseudogene TRBV3-2), the J call TRBJ1-6; tentatively, D is TRBD1 (5 bases). The source of this sequence is a woman aged 50 to 60 with COVID-19, enrolled during active disease. The sample comprised peripheral blood. CDR3 in DNA: TGTGCCAGCAGCCCCCGACAGCCGAATTCACCCCTCCACTTT. Residues: CASSPRQPNSPLHF.